Listed below are T cell receptor beta chains from one sample, sequenced in a study of blood T cell repertoires in COVID-19. Clones were sequenced by immunoSEQ multiplex PCR, and TCRdb holds only the in-frame ones, with some missing. Altogether about 100,000 clones are present, roughly 90% being singletons, with the ten largest covering about 7.2%. The sequencing sample was made of peripheral blood. These receptors all stem from a man aged 55 to 70 with acute or convalescent COVID-19. Both conserved end residues are part of each CDR3. D genes are given only for firm matches. Clone size is shown for a subset of rows, as once, few, many or a class of expanded clone.

J: TRBJ1-2; V: TRBV5-6; size: .; D: TRBD1; CDR3: CASSFLGQGDTFGYTF; DNA: TGTGCCAGCAGCTTCCTCGGACAGGGTGATACGTTTGGCTACACCTTC
J: TRBJ2-1; V: TRBV2; size: .; D: TRBD2; CDR3: CASSESSGSYNEQFF; DNA: TGTGCCAGCAGTGAGTCTAGCGGGAGCTACAATGAGCAGTTCTTC
J: TRBJ1-1; V: TRBV6-5; size: .; D: TRBD1; CDR3: CASRPGTANTEAFF; DNA: TGTGCCAGCAGGCCCGGGACAGCGAACACTGAAGCTTTCTTT
J: TRBJ1-1; V: TRBV3-1/TRBV3-2; size: .; D: .; CDR3: CASSQDRVSTEAFF; DNA: TGTGCCAGCAGCCAAGACAGGGTATCCACTGAAGCTTTCTTT
J: TRBJ2-5; V: TRBV2; size: .; D: .; CDR3: CASRGLQETQYF; DNA: TGTGCCAGCCGAGGACTGCAAGAGACCCAGTACTTC
J: TRBJ2-5; V: TRBV6-5; size: .; D: .; CDR3: CASNSQGQWETQYF; DNA: TGTGCCAGCAACAGTCAGGGACAATGGGAGACCCAGTACTTC
J: TRBJ2-3; V: TRBV19; size: .; D: TRBD2; CDR3: CASSNREGDTQYF; DNA: TGTGCCAGTAGTAATAGGGAGGGAGATACGCAGTATTTT
J: TRBJ1-1; V: TRBV6-4; size: .; D: TRBD1; CDR3: CASRRDRANTEAFF; DNA: TGTGCCAGCAGGAGGGACAGGGCGAACACTGAAGCTTTCTTT
J: TRBJ1-1; V: TRBV19; size: .; D: .; CDR3: CASSQGLLNTEAFF; DNA: TGTGCCAGTAGCCAGGGGCTACTGAACACTGAAGCTTTCTTT
J: TRBJ2-2; V: TRBV27; size: few; D: .; CDR3: CASSLFRVGGELFF; DNA: TGTGCCAGCAGTTTGTTCAGGGTGGGCGGGGAGCTGTTTTTT
J: TRBJ2-7; V: TRBV5-1; size: .; D: .; CDR3: CASSFYPSYEQYF; DNA: TGCGCCAGCAGCTTCTACCCGTCCTACGAGCAGTACTTC
J: TRBJ2-1; V: TRBV24-1; size: .; D: TRBD2; CDR3: CATSVSAGGYNEQFF; DNA: TGTGCCACCAGTGTGTCAGCGGGAGGCTACAATGAGCAGTTCTTC
J: TRBJ2-6; V: TRBV9; size: once; D: .; CDR3: CASSVAVGPGANVLTF; DNA: TGTGCCAGCAGCGTAGCAGTGGGGCCAGGGGCCAACGTCCTGACTTTC
J: TRBJ2-5; V: TRBV6-2/TRBV6-3; size: .; D: TRBD2; CDR3: CASSERGRQETQYF; DNA: TGTGCCAGCAGTGAGCGGGGGAGACAAGAGACCCAGTACTTC
J: TRBJ1-1; V: TRBV7-2; size: .; D: .; CDR3: CASSPPGNTEAFF; DNA: TGTGCCAGCAGCCCCCCGGGTAACACTGAAGCTTTCTTT
J: TRBJ1-1; V: TRBV29-1; size: .; D: .; CDR3: CSVIYRRNTEAFF; DNA: TGCAGCGTTATATACAGGAGGAACACTGAAGCTTTCTTT
J: TRBJ1-6; V: TRBV7-9; size: once; D: .; CDR3: CASSRQSSGNWSPLHF; DNA: TGTGCCAGCAGCCGTCAATCCTCGGGGAATTGGTCACCCCTCCACTTT
J: TRBJ2-7; V: TRBV19; size: few; D: .; CDR3: CASSISSGSYEQYF; DNA: TGTGCCAGTAGTATATCTTCCGGTTCCTACGAGCAGTACTTC
J: TRBJ1-1; V: TRBV19; size: .; D: .; CDR3: CASSPGHARRMNTEAFF; DNA: TGTGCCAGTAGCCCGGGACACGCGCGGAGGATGAACACTGAAGCTTTCTTT
J: TRBJ2-5; V: TRBV6-2/TRBV6-3; size: .; D: .; CDR3: CASSRNGGLQYF; DNA: TGTGCCAGCAGTCGAAATGGGGGACTCCAGTACTTC
J: TRBJ1-4; V: TRBV14; size: .; D: .; CDR3: CASSQVSTEQKLFF; DNA: TGTGCCAGCAGCCAAGTGTCCACTGAACAAAAACTGTTTTTT
J: TRBJ2-7; V: TRBV4-3; size: .; D: TRBD2; CDR3: CASSQDWAGGRYEQYF; DNA: TGCGCCAGCAGCCAAGATTGGGCGGGGGGGCGCTACGAGCAGTACTTC
J: TRBJ1-1; V: TRBV9; size: .; D: .; CDR3: CASSPSGRLMNTEAFF; DNA: TGTGCCAGCAGCCCCTCAGGTCGACTAATGAACACTGAAGCTTTCTTT
J: TRBJ1-1; V: TRBV12-5; size: .; D: .; CDR3: CASGLAVLGTEAFF; DNA: TGTGCTAGTGGTTTGGCCGTACTAGGCACTGAAGCTTTCTTT
J: TRBJ2-7; V: TRBV4-2; size: .; D: TRBD1; CDR3: CASSQRTGGVRKYF; DNA: TGTGCCAGCAGCCAACGGACAGGGGGTGTTAGGAAGTACTTC
J: TRBJ1-1; V: TRBV6-6; size: .; D: .; CDR3: CASSKLNLEAFF; DNA: TGTGCCAGTTCGAAACTGAACTTGGAAGCTTTCTTT
J: TRBJ1-2; V: TRBV28; size: .; D: .; CDR3: CASLRRALGYTF; DNA: TGTGCCAGTCTACGGAGGGCGCTCGGCTACACCTTC
J: TRBJ2-3; V: TRBV7-9; size: .; D: .; CDR3: CASSFEYPGDTQYF; DNA: TGTGCCAGCAGCTTTGAATACCCGGGAGATACGCAGTATTTT
J: TRBJ1-3; V: TRBV30; size: .; D: .; CDR3: CAWSVDSSSGNTIYF; DNA: TGTGCCTGGAGTGTAGACAGTAGCTCTGGAAACACCATATATTTT
J: TRBJ1-1; V: TRBV19; size: .; D: .; CDR3: CASSMRGMNTEAFF; DNA: TGTGCCAGTAGTATGAGAGGGATGAACACTGAAGCTTTCTTT
J: TRBJ2-1; V: TRBV11-3; size: .; D: TRBD2; CDR3: CASSSGKGLAGSHEQFF; DNA: TGTGCCAGCAGCTCGGGAAAGGGACTAGCGGGATCTCATGAGCAGTTCTTC
J: TRBJ2-2; V: TRBV27; size: .; D: .; CDR3: CASSLLVNTGELFF; DNA: TGTGCCAGCAGTTTACTAGTGAACACCGGGGAGCTGTTTTTT
J: TRBJ1-5; V: TRBV2; size: .; D: TRBD1; CDR3: CASSNTGTGFQPQHF; DNA: TGTGCCAGCAGCAACACCGGGACAGGGTTTCAGCCCCAGCATTTT
J: TRBJ1-1; V: TRBV12-3/TRBV12-4; size: .; D: .; CDR3: CASSEGNTEAFF; DNA: TGTGCCAGCAGCGAGGGTAACACTGAAGCTTTCTTT
J: TRBJ2-7; V: TRBV2; size: .; D: .; CDR3: CASSEQVRAHEQYF; DNA: TGTGCCAGCAGTGAACAAGTCAGGGCTCATGAGCAGTACTTC
J: TRBJ2-2; V: TRBV5-1; size: .; D: TRBD1; CDR3: CASSGQGLSPGELFF; DNA: TGCGCCAGCAGCGGACAGGGCCTGAGTCCCGGGGAGCTGTTTTTT
J: TRBJ2-7; V: TRBV11-2; size: .; D: TRBD2; CDR3: CASSSSGLAEGEQYF; DNA: TGTGCCAGCAGCTCCTCGGGACTAGCGGAAGGAGAGCAGTACTTC
J: TRBJ2-1; V: TRBV5-4; size: .; D: .; CDR3: CASSLVDSVGGRPPYNEQFF; DNA: TGTGCCAGCAGCTTGGTGGACTCGGTGGGGGGTCGTCCTCCCTACAATGAGCAGTTCTTC
J: TRBJ2-7; V: TRBV9; size: .; D: .; CDR3: CASSVADRYEQYF; DNA: TGTGCCAGCAGCGTAGCTGACAGGTACGAGCAGTACTTC
J: TRBJ1-5; V: TRBV6-6; size: .; D: .; CDR3: CASSYAGYEQPQHF; DNA: TGTGCCAGCAGTTACGCAGGGTACGAACAGCCCCAGCATTTT
J: TRBJ1-2; V: TRBV6-5; size: .; D: .; CDR3: CASSPTVGDYTF; DNA: TGTGCCAGCAGTCCGACCGTAGGGGACTACACCTTC
J: TRBJ2-1; V: TRBV9; size: .; D: .; CDR3: CASSRTNTGPGQFF; DNA: TGTGCCAGCAGCCGGACAAATACAGGGCCCGGGCAGTTCTTC
J: TRBJ1-1; V: TRBV11-1; size: .; D: .; CDR3: CASSLRPGKNTEAFF; DNA: TGTGCCAGCAGCTTACGCCCAGGGAAGAACACTGAAGCTTTCTTT
J: TRBJ2-7; V: TRBV4-3; size: .; D: .; CDR3: CASSQATDSSYEQYF; DNA: TGCGCCAGCAGCCAAGCGACCGACTCGAGCTACGAGCAGTACTTC
J: TRBJ1-2; V: TRBV19; size: few; D: .; CDR3: CASSTGFRGYTF; DNA: TGTGCCAGTAGTACAGGGTTCAGGGGCTACACCTTC
J: TRBJ2-3; V: TRBV30; size: .; D: .; CDR3: CAWTGGWNTQYF; DNA: TGTGCCTGGACAGGGGGGTGGAATACGCAGTATTTT
J: TRBJ1-1; V: TRBV30; size: .; D: TRBD1; CDR3: CAWSTGTGNTEAFF; DNA: TGTGCCTGGAGTACCGGGACAGGCAACACTGAAGCTTTCTTT
J: TRBJ2-4; V: TRBV27; size: .; D: .; CDR3: CASSFLQALAKNIQYF; DNA: TGTGCCAGCAGTTTCCTACAGGCCTTAGCCAAAAACATTCAGTACTTC
J: TRBJ2-2; V: TRBV12-1; size: once; D: .; CDR3: CASSPGTSGRNGGELFF; DNA: TGTGCCAGCAGCCCGGGGACTAGCGGGAGAAATGGCGGGGAGCTGTTTTTT
J: TRBJ2-7; V: TRBV6-5; size: .; D: TRBD2; CDR3: CASSYKRGITYEQYF; DNA: TGTGCCAGCAGTTACAAGCGGGGGATTACCTACGAGCAGTACTTC
J: TRBJ2-7; V: TRBV5-4; size: .; D: TRBD1; CDR3: CASSSPRGQGIVEQYF; DNA: TGTGCCAGCAGCTCTCCTCGGGGACAGGGAATAGTCGAGCAGTACTTC
J: TRBJ2-5; V: TRBV5-4; size: .; D: .; CDR3: CASSRRGAEETQYF; DNA: TGTGCCAGCAGCCGTCGGGGGGCGGAAGAGACCCAGTACTTC
J: TRBJ2-3; V: TRBV19; size: .; D: TRBD2; CDR3: CASTMGLAGADTQYF; DNA: TGTGCCAGTACCATGGGACTAGCGGGAGCAGATACGCAGTATTTT
J: TRBJ2-6; V: TRBV9; size: .; D: .; CDR3: CASSDRRGHSGANVLTF; DNA: TGTGCCAGCAGCGACCGACGAGGCCACTCTGGGGCCAACGTCCTGACTTTC
J: TRBJ2-7; V: TRBV6-2/TRBV6-3; size: .; D: .; CDR3: CASSFGAYEQYF; DNA: TGTGCCAGCAGTTTCGGGGCCTACGAGCAGTACTTC
J: TRBJ1-1; V: TRBV5-4; size: .; D: .; CDR3: CASSLAEDGARRAFF; DNA: TGTGCCAGCAGCTTGGCCGAGGATGGGGCGCGTCGGGCTTTCTTT
J: TRBJ2-7; V: TRBV5-1; size: once; D: TRBD2; CDR3: CASSLASGYGEQYF; DNA: TGCGCCAGCAGCTTGGCTAGCGGCTATGGTGAGCAGTACTTC
J: TRBJ2-1; V: TRBV15; size: .; D: TRBD2; CDR3: CATSRDLAGAGWQFF; DNA: TGTGCCACCAGCAGAGATCTAGCGGGGGCCGGATGGCAGTTCTTC
J: TRBJ2-7; V: TRBV19; size: .; D: TRBD1; CDR3: CASNDPGTGRYEQYF; DNA: TGTGCCAGTAATGACCCGGGGACAGGGCGGTACGAGCAGTACTTC
J: TRBJ1-5; V: TRBV6-2/TRBV6-3; size: .; D: TRBD1; CDR3: CASSSIQGQPQHF; DNA: TGTGCCAGCAGCTCCATACAGGGGCAGCCCCAGCATTTT